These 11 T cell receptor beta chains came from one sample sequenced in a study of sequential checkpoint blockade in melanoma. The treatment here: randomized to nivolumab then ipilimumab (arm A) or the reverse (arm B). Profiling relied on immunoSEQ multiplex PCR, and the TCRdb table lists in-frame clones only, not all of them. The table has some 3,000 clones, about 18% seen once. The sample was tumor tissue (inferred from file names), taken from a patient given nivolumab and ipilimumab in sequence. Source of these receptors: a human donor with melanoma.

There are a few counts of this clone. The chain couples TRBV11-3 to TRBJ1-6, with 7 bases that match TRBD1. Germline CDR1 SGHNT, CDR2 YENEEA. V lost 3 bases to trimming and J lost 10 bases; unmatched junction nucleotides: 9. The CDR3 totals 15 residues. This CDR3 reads CASSFHRGIDSPLHF. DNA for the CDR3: TGTGCCAGCAGCTTTCACAGGGGAATTGACTCACCCCTCCACTTT.

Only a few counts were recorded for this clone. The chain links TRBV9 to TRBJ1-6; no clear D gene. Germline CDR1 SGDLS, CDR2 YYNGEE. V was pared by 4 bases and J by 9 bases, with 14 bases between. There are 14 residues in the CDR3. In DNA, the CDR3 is TGTGCCAGCAGCATCTCGGGTAGCGGTTCACCCCTCCACTTT. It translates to CASSISGSGSPLHF.

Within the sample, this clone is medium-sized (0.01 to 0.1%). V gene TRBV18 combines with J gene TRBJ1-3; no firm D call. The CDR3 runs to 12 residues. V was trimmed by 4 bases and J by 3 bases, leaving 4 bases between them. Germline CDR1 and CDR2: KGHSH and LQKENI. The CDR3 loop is CASSQGGNTIYF. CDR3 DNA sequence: TGTGCCAGCTCACAGGGTGGAAACACCATATATTTT.

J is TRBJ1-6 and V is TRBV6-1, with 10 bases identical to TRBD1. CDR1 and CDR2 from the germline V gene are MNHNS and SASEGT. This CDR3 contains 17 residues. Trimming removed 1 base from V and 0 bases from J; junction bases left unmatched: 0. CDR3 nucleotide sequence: TGTGCCAGCAGTGAAGGGACAGGGGGCTCCTATAATTCACCCCTCCACTTT. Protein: CASSEGTGGSYNSPLHF.

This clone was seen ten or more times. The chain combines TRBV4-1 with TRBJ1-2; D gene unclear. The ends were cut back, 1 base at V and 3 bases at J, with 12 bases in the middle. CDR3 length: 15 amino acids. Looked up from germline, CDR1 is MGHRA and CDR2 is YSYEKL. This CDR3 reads CASSQVPPTHYGYTF. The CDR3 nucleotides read TGCGCCAGCAGCCAAGTCCCCCCTACACACTATGGCTACACCTTC.

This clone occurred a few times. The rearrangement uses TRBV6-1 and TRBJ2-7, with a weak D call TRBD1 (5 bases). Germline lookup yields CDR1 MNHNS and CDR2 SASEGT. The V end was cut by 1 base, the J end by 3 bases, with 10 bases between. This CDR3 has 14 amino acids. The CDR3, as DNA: TGTGCCAGCAGTGAAGAGAGAGACAGCTACGAGCAGTACTTC. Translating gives CASSEERDSYEQYF.

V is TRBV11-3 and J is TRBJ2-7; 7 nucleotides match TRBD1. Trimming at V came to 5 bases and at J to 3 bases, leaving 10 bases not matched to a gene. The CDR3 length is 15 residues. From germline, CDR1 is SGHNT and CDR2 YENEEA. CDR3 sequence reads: CASSTSTGSHYEQYF. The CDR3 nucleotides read TGTGCCAGCAGCACATCGACAGGGAGCCACTACGAGCAGTACTTC.

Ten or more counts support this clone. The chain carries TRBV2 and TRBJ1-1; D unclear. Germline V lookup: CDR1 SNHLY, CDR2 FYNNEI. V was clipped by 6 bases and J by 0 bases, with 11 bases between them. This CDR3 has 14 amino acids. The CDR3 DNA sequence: TGTGCCAGCAGCTTTAGGTCGTTGAACACTGAAGCTTTCTTT. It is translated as CASSFRSLNTEAFF.

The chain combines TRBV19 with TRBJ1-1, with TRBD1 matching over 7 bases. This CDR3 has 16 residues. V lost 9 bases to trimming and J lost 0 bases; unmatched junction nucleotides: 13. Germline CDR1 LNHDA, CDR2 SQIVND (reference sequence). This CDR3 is CASRTLTGQLNTEAFF. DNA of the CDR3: TGTGCCAGCCGGACACTTACGGGACAGCTGAACACTGAAGCTTTCTTT.

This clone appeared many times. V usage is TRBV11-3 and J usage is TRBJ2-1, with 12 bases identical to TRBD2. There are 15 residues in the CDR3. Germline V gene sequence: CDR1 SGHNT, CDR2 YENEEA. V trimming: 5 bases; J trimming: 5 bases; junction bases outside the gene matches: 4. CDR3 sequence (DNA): TGTGCCAGCAGCCCCCTAGCGGGGGGGGACAATGAGCAGTTCTTC. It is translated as CASSPLAGGDNEQFF.

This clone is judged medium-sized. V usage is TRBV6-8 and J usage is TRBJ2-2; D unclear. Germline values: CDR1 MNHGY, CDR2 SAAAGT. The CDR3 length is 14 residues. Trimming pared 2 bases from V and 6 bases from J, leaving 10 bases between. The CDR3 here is CASSYGPLAGELFF. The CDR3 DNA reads TGTGCCAGCAGTTACGGACCGTTAGCCGGGGAGCTGTTTTTT.